This is a list of T cell receptor beta chains from one sample in a study of blood T cell repertoires in COVID-19. This table comes from immunoSEQ multiplex PCR, and its TCRdb copy is limited to in-frame clones, with some not included. The sample records 250,000 or so clones, 85% to 90% being singletons. Sequencing was carried out using peripheral blood. These receptors all stem from a man at least 80 years old with acute or convalescent COVID-19. Both conserved end residues are part of each CDR3. Each record gives: V gene, clone size, J gene, D gene, CDR3 DNA, CDR3 protein. The D gene is left open where the match is weak. Clone size is given for some rows only: seen once, a few or many times, or a class if the clone is expanded.

>TRBV24-1|NA|TRBJ1-2|TRBD1
TGTGCCACCAGATCGACAGGGGGCGACTATGGCTACACCTTC
CATRSTGGDYGYTF
>TRBV25-1|NA|TRBJ1-2|NA
TGTGCCAGCAGTGGGTCGGGACTCTATGGCTACACCTTC
CASSGSGLYGYTF
>TRBV19|NA|TRBJ2-7|TRBD2
TGTGCCAGTAGTAAGGCGGGGGGGCGGAACGAGCAGTACTTC
CASSKAGGRNEQYF
>TRBV27|NA|TRBJ2-7|TRBD1
TGTGCCAGCAGTTTATCGGGACAGGGATTCTCCTACGAGCAGTACTTC
CASSLSGQGFSYEQYF
>TRBV7-9|NA|TRBJ1-2|TRBD1
TGTGCCAGCAGCTTACCGGCAGGGGGCACGAATGGCTACACCTTC
CASSLPAGGTNGYTF
>TRBV5-1|NA|TRBJ2-7|TRBD1
TGCGCCAGCAGCTTGTCAGGGGGATCCTACGAGCAGTACTTC
CASSLSGGSYEQYF
>TRBV19|NA|TRBJ2-6|NA
TGTGCCAGTAACGGCGAGCGTAATTCTGGGGCCAACGTCCTGACTTTC
CASNGERNSGANVLTF
>TRBV5-1|NA|TRBJ1-2|NA
TGCGCCAGCAGCTTGGCGGGGGGGTCGAATCGTGGCTACACCTTC
CASSLAGGSNRGYTF
>TRBV7-2|NA|TRBJ2-7|TRBD1
TGTGCCAGCAGCTTAGTTCAATTGAGGACAGGGGTGAATCATCAGTACTTC
CASSLVQLRTGVNHQYF
>TRBV11-2|once|TRBJ2-3|TRBD2
TGTGCCAGCAGCTTAGTCGGCGGGAGGGCCTCGTTGGATACGCAGTATTTT
CASSLVGGRASLDTQYF
>TRBV27|NA|TRBJ2-7|TRBD1
TGTGCCAGCAGTAACGACAGGGACATATACGAGCAGTACTTC
CASSNDRDIYEQYF
>TRBV19|NA|TRBJ2-1|TRBD2
TGTGCCAGTACTCCCAGCGGGGGGGCTTACAATGAGCAGTTCTTC
CASTPSGGAYNEQFF
>TRBV12-3/TRBV12-4|NA|TRBJ2-4|NA
TGTGCCAGCAGCCAATTTCCGGGGGTTCAGTACTTC
CASSQFPGVQYF
>TRBV2|few|TRBJ2-5|NA
TGTGCCAGCAGTTGGACAGCCCAAGAGACCCAGTACTTC
CASSWTAQETQYF
>TRBV7-9|NA|TRBJ1-3|NA
TGTGCCAGCAGCTTAGAAATCGAGAACACCATATATTTT
CASSLEIENTIYF
>TRBV28|NA|TRBJ2-7|NA
TGTGCCAGCAGTTTGGCACTATCCTCCTACGAGCAGTACTTC
CASSLALSSYEQYF
>TRBV5-4|NA|TRBJ2-1|TRBD1
TGTGCCAGCAGCTCTCGGACAGGAAGGTCCTACAATGAGCAGTTCTTC
CASSSRTGRSYNEQFF
>TRBV7-2|NA|TRBJ2-7|NA
TGTGCCAGCAGCTTAGCGGGGGGTTCCTACGAGCAGTACTTC
CASSLAGGSYEQYF
>TRBV19|NA|TRBJ1-2|NA
TGTGCCAGTAGTATCCCTCCGCAGGGAAGAATTGGGTATGGCTACACCTTC
CASSIPPQGRIGYGYTF
>TRBV7-2|NA|TRBJ2-1|NA
TGTGCCAGCGCGGGTGCCTCCTACAATGAGCAGTTCTTC
CASAGASYNEQFF
>TRBV21-1|few|TRBJ2-4|NA
TGTGCCAGCACCGTAGCGGGGGAAGCCAAAAACATTCAGTACTTC
CASTVAGEAKNIQYF
>TRBV18|NA|TRBJ1-5|NA
TGTGCCAGCTCACCAAGTCCGACGGGGAGCAATCAGCCCCAGCATTTT
CASSPSPTGSNQPQHF
>TRBV5-1|NA|TRBJ2-3|NA
TGCGCCAGCAGCTCGGCTGAGGCCGTCACAGATACGCAGTATTTT
CASSSAEAVTDTQYF
>TRBV5-4|NA|TRBJ2-5|TRBD1
TGTGCCAGCAGCTTGGCCCCCGGGACAGGGAGTGGGGAGACCCAGTACTTC
CASSLAPGTGSGETQYF
>TRBV20-1|NA|TRBJ1-4|NA
TGCAGTCTTCCCCGGAATGAAAAACTGTTTTTT
CSLPRNEKLFF
>TRBV3-1/TRBV3-2|NA|TRBJ2-2|TRBD1
TGTGCCAGCAGCCGAGGGGGCCCGCAACGAGGGCTGTTTTTT
CASSRGGPQRGLFF
>TRBV7-2|once|TRBJ2-5|TRBD2
TGTGCCAGCAGCTTAGGGCTAGCGGGGGGGCAAGAGACCCAGTACTTC
CASSLGLAGGQETQYF
>TRBV5-5|NA|TRBJ1-2|TRBD1
TGTGCCAGCAGCCCCAGTGGCGGCAGGGGGCAAGGGGCTAACTATGGCTACACCTTC
CASSPSGGRGQGANYGYTF
>TRBV19|NA|TRBJ2-3|NA
TGTGCCAGTAGCGGACAGATTATGCTCTCCACAGATACGCAGTATTTT
CASSGQIMLSTDTQYF
>TRBV4-1|NA|TRBJ1-1|NA
TGCGCCAGCAGCCAAGACGGTAGGACAACCACTGAAGCTTTCTTT
CASSQDGRTTTEAFF
>TRBV19|NA|TRBJ1-5|TRBD1
TGTGCCAGTAGTATCACGGCGGCAGGGGGCCGGGGCCGTGATCAGCCCCAGCATTTT
CASSITAAGGRGRDQPQHF
>TRBV5-1|NA|TRBJ1-6|TRBD1
TGCGCCAGCAGCCTGGTATCTGGAGGACAGGTTAATTCACCCCTCCACTTT
CASSLVSGGQVNSPLHF
>TRBV4-1|NA|TRBJ1-2|TRBD1
TGCGCCAGCAGCCAAGCAGGGGGAATTAACTATGGCTACACCTTC
CASSQAGGINYGYTF
>TRBV28|NA|TRBJ1-2|NA
TGTGCCAGCAGTTCCCCTTCCTCAAACCAGGGGAACTATGGCTACACCTTC
CASSSPSSNQGNYGYTF
>TRBV6-5|NA|TRBJ1-2|NA
TGTGCCAGCAGTTTATCTGGAGGGAACAACTATGGCTACACCTTC
CASSLSGGNNYGYTF
>TRBV6-6|NA|TRBJ2-2|NA
TGTGCCAGCAGAAGATCGGGACAAAACACCGGGGAGCTGTTTTTT
CASRRSGQNTGELFF
>TRBV6-5|NA|TRBJ1-2|TRBD1
TGTGCCAGCAGTTACGATAGGACAGGCGCCTTGGGATCCCACTTC
CASSYDRTGALGSHF